A selection of T cell receptor beta chains follows, all from one sample in a study of blood T cell repertoires in COVID-19. Sequenced by immunoSEQ multiplex PCR; TCRdb stores in-frame clones only, minus some. The sample includes about 90,000 clones, 81% of them seen just once. The sequenced sample consisted of peripheral blood. The receptors shown here come from a man at least 80 years old with active or convalescent COVID-19. CDR3s include the opening cysteine and the closing phenylalanine or tryptophan. D genes are given only for firm matches. The listing skips clone size in some rows; elsewhere it reads once, few, many or a size class.

clone_size	v_call	j_call	d_call	cdr3_aa	cdr3_nt
-	TRBV6-4	TRBJ1-2	-	CASSDSAGNGYTF	TGTGCCAGCAGTGACTCGGCAGGGAATGGCTACACCTTC
many	TRBV27	TRBJ1-5	-	CASSLSRYSNQPQHF	TGTGCCAGCAGTTTATCCAGATATAGCAATCAGCCCCAGCATTTT
-	TRBV4-2	TRBJ1-2	-	CASSRRKGDDYGYTF	TGTGCCAGCAGCCGTAGGAAAGGGGATGACTATGGCTACACCTTC
-	TRBV6-1	TRBJ1-1	-	CASSDSGMNTEAFF	TGTGCCAGCAGTGATTCAGGGATGAACACTGAAGCTTTCTTT
-	TRBV9	TRBJ1-5	TRBD1	CASSSGTGNQPQHF	TGTGCCAGCAGCTCAGGGACAGGGAATCAGCCCCAGCATTTT
-	TRBV29-1	TRBJ1-2	-	CSAAGGSNYGYTF	TGCAGCGCCGCGGGGGGATCGAACTATGGCTACACCTTC
-	TRBV28	TRBJ1-2	TRBD1	CASSTGGGYGYTF	TGTGCCAGCAGCACAGGGGGCGGCTATGGCTACACCTTC
-	TRBV18	TRBJ2-5	TRBD2	CASSPLGPGLAFGETQYF	TGTGCCAGCTCACCGTTAGGGCCTGGACTAGCCTTCGGGGAGACCCAGTACTTC
-	TRBV5-1	TRBJ1-3	-	CASSLQDSGNTIYF	TGCGCCAGCAGCTTGCAGGACTCTGGAAACACCATATATTTT
-	TRBV3-1/TRBV3-2	TRBJ1-2	TRBD1	CASSQETGVVRGYTF	TGTGCCAGCAGCCAAGAGACAGGGGTAGTGAGAGGCTACACCTTC
-	TRBV18	TRBJ2-7	-	CASSPQVQGEEQYF	TGTGCCAGCTCACCCCAAGTACAGGGAGAAGAGCAGTACTTC
-	TRBV11-2	TRBJ1-6	-	CASSLTEPSRFLHF	TGTGCCAGCAGCTTAACGGAACCCTCTAGGTTCCTCCACTTT
few	TRBV2	TRBJ2-4	TRBD2	CASSEEGGGETKNIQYF	TGTGCCAGCAGTGAAGAGGGCGGGGGGGAGACCAAAAACATTCAGTACTTC
-	TRBV9	TRBJ2-3	-	CASSTWGPPDTQYF	TGTGCCAGCAGCACCTGGGGGCCCCCAGATACGCAGTATTTT
-	TRBV6-5	TRBJ1-1	-	CASSWTVEAFF	TGTGCCAGCAGTTGGACAGTTGAAGCTTTCTTT
-	TRBV10-3	TRBJ1-1	TRBD1	CAISDEARGFDTEAFF	TGTGCCATCAGTGATGAAGCCAGGGGGTTTGACACTGAAGCTTTCTTT
once	TRBV5-6	TRBJ1-5	-	CASSLARGNQPQHF	TGTGCCAGCAGCTTGGCCAGGGGAAATCAGCCCCAGCATTTT
-	TRBV5-5	TRBJ2-5	-	CASSLGALPQETQYF	TGTGCCAGCAGCTTGGGTGCGTTACCGCAAGAGACCCAGTACTTC
-	TRBV5-4	TRBJ2-5	TRBD1	CASSLATGDQETQYF	TGTGCCAGCAGCTTGGCGACAGGGGACCAAGAGACCCAATACTTC
-	TRBV6-9	TRBJ2-5	TRBD1	CASSYSYRGYQETQYF	TGTGCCAGCAGTTATTCCTACAGGGGGTACCAAGAGACCCAGTACTTC
-	TRBV18	TRBJ1-1	TRBD1	CASSSTRGRDTEAFF	TGTGCCAGCTCATCGACAAGGGGGCGCGACACTGAAGCTTTCTTT
-	TRBV28	TRBJ1-1	-	CASSRTRSTEAFF	TGTGCCAGCAGCCGCACGAGGAGCACTGAAGCTTTCTTT
once	TRBV24-1	TRBJ2-2	TRBD1	CATQDWGQGNTGELFF	TGTGCCACCCAAGATTGGGGACAGGGGAACACCGGGGAGCTGTTTTTT
-	TRBV5-1	TRBJ2-1	TRBD1	CASSAGTGALGEQFF	TGCGCCAGCAGCGCCGGGACAGGGGCATTGGGGGAGCAGTTCTTC
few	TRBV7-9	TRBJ2-3	TRBD1	CASSSGQGATWDTQYF	TGTGCCAGCAGCTCCGGACAGGGGGCGACGTGGGATACGCAGTATTTT
-	TRBV3-1/TRBV3-2	TRBJ1-3	-	CASSPRAGAGNTIYF	TGTGCCAGCAGCCCCCGCGCGGGGGCGGGAAACACCATATATTTT
-	TRBV10-1	TRBJ2-5	-	CASSESLQTGGLKTQYF	TGCGCCAGCAGTGAGTCTCTACAGACGGGGGGCTTGAAGACCCAGTACTTC
-	TRBV4-3	TRBJ2-3	-	CASSQAGAFTDTQYF	TGCGCCAGCAGCCAAGCCGGAGCCTTCACAGATACGCAGTATTTT
-	TRBV2	TRBJ2-3	-	CASRDITDTQYF	TGTGCCAGCCGGGACATCACAGATACGCAGTATTTT
-	TRBV7-2	TRBJ1-2	TRBD1	CASSPRGGQGGYGYTF	TGTGCCAGCAGTCCCCGGGGGGGACAGGGAGGTTATGGCTACACCTTC
once	TRBV5-3	TRBJ2-3	-	CARSLAGQPTSTDTQYF	TGTGCCAGAAGCTTGGCCGGACAGCCTACTAGCACAGATACGCAGTATTTT
-	TRBV18	TRBJ1-1	-	CASHPNGGMNTEAFF	TGTGCCAGTCATCCGAACGGGGGGATGAACACTGAAGCTTTCTTT
-	TRBV7-6	TRBJ2-3	-	CASSPTGKLADTQYF	TGTGCCAGCAGCCCCACAGGGAAATTGGCAGATACGCAGTATTTT
once	TRBV4-1	TRBJ1-1	-	CASSQANGNTEAFF	TGCGCCAGCAGCCAAGCCAACGGGAACACTGAAGCTTTCTTT
once	TRBV19	TRBJ1-4	-	CASRTVNEKLFF	TGTGCCAGTCGGACAGTTAATGAAAAACTGTTTTTT
-	TRBV20-1	TRBJ1-2	-	CSAYQNYGYTF	TGCAGCGCGTATCAAAACTATGGCTACACCTTC
many	TRBV5-1	TRBJ1-6	-	CASSWGQGLDSPLHF	TGCGCCAGCAGCTGGGGCCAGGGCTTAGACTCACCCCTCCACTTT
-	TRBV24-1	TRBJ2-2	TRBD1	CATSGDGTANTGELFF	TGTGCCACCAGTGGGGATGGGACAGCGAACACCGGGGAGCTGTTTTTT
-	TRBV5-1	TRBJ2-5	TRBD1	CASSPFLGQGQETQYF	TGCGCCAGCAGCCCCTTCCTGGGACAGGGGCAAGAGACCCAGTACTTC
-	TRBV9	TRBJ1-6	-	CASSETGGNSPLHF	TGTGCCAGCAGCGAAACAGGTGGGAATTCACCCCTCCACTTT
once	TRBV28	TRBJ1-6	-	CASRRQGSSPLHF	TGTGCCAGCCGGCGGCAGGGCAGTTCACCCCTCCACTTT
-	TRBV4-1	TRBJ2-5	-	CASSHASGGWETQYF	TGCGCCAGCAGCCATGCGTCGGGTGGGTGGGAGACCCAGTACTTC
-	TRBV5-1	TRBJ2-7	-	CASSLAQGPREQYF	TGCGCCAGCAGCTTGGCCCAGGGGCCAAGGGAGCAGTACTTC
-	TRBV18	TRBJ2-7	TRBD1	CASSPETGTYEQYF	TGTGCCAGCTCACCAGAGACAGGGACCTACGAGCAGTACTTC
-	TRBV7-3	TRBJ2-3	TRBD2	CASSSGLGLHTDTQYF	TGTGCCAGCAGCTCCGGGCTGGGACTACACACAGATACGCAGTATTTT
few	TRBV9	TRBJ2-5	-	CASNRDTYQETQYF	TGTGCCAGCAACCGGGACACCTACCAAGAGACCCAGTACTTC
-	TRBV9	TRBJ2-1	-	CASSVGLAGGGQFF	TGTGCCAGCAGCGTAGGGCTAGCTGGGGGCGGGCAGTTCTTC
-	TRBV27	TRBJ1-1	-	CASTTRGRLNTEAFF	TGTGCCAGCACCACGCGGGGCAGACTGAACACTGAAGCTTTCTTT
-	TRBV29-1	TRBJ2-2	-	CSVEWQTGELFF	TGCAGCGTTGAGTGGCAAACCGGGGAGCTGTTTTTT
-	TRBV5-1	TRBJ1-6	-	CASSSNPGTTKEPSPLHF	TGCGCCAGCAGCTCCAATCCGGGGACTACTAAGGAACCGTCACCCCTCCACTTT
-	TRBV27	TRBJ2-7	TRBD2	CASSRGSGGAYEQYF	TGTGCCAGCAGCCGGGGTAGCGGGGGAGCCTACGAGCAGTACTTC
-	TRBV30	TRBJ2-5	-	CAWSVGQRGTQYF	TGTGCCTGGAGTGTAGGGCAACGGGGAACCCAGTACTTC